This paragraph reports one TCR beta chain. Its antigen is undetermined. The data were obtained in a study of cytomegalovirus exposure and HLA in healthy donors. Assay used: immunoSEQ multiplex PCR; TCRdb lists only in-frame clones, some missing. The sample has roughly 150,000 clones; approximately 89% are singletons. General study points: Rare TCR sequences predominated, though certain public TCRs were found in many donors.

The clonotype originates from a woman younger than 30 in good health and CMV-seropositive. Material for sequencing was PBMCs.

The chain's CDR3 is CAWSVLGGPISGYTF. The CDR3 region has the DNA TGTGCCTGGAGTGTACTCGGGGGACCCATCTCGGGCTACACCTTC. The chain uses TRBV30 and TRBJ1-2; TRBD1 is a possible D gene (5 bases). This CDR3 spans 15 amino acids. Trimming took off 0 bases at V and 8 bases at J, with 19 bases between the two ends. The germline CDR1 and CDR2 sequences are GTSNPN and SVGIG (reference sequence).